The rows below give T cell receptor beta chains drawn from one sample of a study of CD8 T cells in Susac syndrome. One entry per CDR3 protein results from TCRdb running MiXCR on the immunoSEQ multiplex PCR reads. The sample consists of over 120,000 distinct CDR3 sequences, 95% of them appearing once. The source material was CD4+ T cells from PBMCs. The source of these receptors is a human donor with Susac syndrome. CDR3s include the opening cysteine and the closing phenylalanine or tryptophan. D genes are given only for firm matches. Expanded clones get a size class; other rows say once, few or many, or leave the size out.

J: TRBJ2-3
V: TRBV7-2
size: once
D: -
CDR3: CASSQTSDTQYF
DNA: TGTGCCAGCAGCCAGACGTCGGACACGCAGTATTTT

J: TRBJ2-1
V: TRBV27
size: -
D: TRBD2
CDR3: CASRLKTGLAVNEQFF
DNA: TGTGCCAGCAGACTAAAAACGGGACTAGCGGTTAATGAGCAGTTCTTC

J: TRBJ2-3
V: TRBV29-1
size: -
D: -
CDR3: CSVASGRNTDTQYF
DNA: TGCAGTGTCGCATCCGGCAGAAACACAGATACGCAGTATTTT

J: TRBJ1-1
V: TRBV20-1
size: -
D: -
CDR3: CSATTGRGHTEAFF
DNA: TGCAGTGCAACTACGGGGAGGGGTCACACTGAAGCTTTCTTT

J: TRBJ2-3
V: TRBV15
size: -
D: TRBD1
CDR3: CATSRRTGSADTQYF
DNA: TGTGCCACCAGCAGGCGGACAGGGAGCGCAGATACGCAGTATTTT

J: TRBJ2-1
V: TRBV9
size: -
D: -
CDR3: CASGSRAYNEQFF
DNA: TGTGCCAGCGGGAGCAGGGCGTACAATGAGCAGTTCTTC

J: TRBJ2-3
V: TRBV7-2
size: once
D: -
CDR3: CASSPVAVGITDTQYF
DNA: TGTGCCAGCAGCCCGGTCGCGGTCGGTATAACAGATACGCAGTATTTT

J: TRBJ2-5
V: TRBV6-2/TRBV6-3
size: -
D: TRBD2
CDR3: CASSLAIPLAGGQETQYF
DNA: TGTGCCAGCAGTCTCGCCATCCCACTAGCGGGGGGGCAAGAGACCCAGTACTTC

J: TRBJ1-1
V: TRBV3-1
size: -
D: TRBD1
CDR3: CASGFGQGATEAFF
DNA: TGTGCCAGCGGTTTTGGGCAGGGGGCGACTGAAGCTTTCTTT

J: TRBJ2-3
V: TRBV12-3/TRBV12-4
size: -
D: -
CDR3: CASSFFSSAGYTQYF
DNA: TGTGCCAGCAGTTTTTTTTCATCGGCGGGATATACGCAGTATTTT

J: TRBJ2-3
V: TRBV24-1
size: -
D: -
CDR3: CATSGDGPTDTQYF
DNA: TGTGCCACCAGTGGGGACGGACCCACAGATACGCAGTATTTT

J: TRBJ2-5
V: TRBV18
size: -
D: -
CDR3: CASSVGAGEETQYF
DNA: TGTGCCAGCTCAGTTGGCGCAGGGGAAGAGACCCAGTACTTC

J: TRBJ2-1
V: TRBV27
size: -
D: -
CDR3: CASSSLTGEQFF
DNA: TGTGCCAGCAGTTCACTGACAGGTGAGCAGTTCTTC

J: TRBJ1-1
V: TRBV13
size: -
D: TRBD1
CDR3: CASSRGTANTEAFF
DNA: TGTGCCAGCAGCCGCGGGACAGCGAACACTGAAGCTTTCTTT

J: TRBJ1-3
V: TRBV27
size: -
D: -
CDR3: CASSLGGPDGFQSGNTIYF
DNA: TGTGCCAGCAGTTTAGGCGGTCCTGACGGGTTTCAATCTGGAAACACCATATATTTT

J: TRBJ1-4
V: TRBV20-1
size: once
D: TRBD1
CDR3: CSAEPGTGREKLFF
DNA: TGCAGTGCTGAGCCCGGGACAGGGAGGGAAAAACTGTTTTTT

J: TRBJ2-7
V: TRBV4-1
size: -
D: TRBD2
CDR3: CASSQGLAGDYEQYF
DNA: TGCGCCAGCAGCCAAGGACTAGCGGGGGACTACGAGCAGTACTTC

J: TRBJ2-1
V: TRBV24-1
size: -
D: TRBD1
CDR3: CATQTSGTEHNEQFF
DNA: TGTGCCACCCAAACCTCCGGGACAGAGCACAATGAGCAGTTCTTC

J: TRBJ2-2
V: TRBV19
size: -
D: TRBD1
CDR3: CASSSGQGNTGELFF
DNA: TGTGCCAGTAGTAGCGGACAGGGCAACACCGGGGAGCTGTTTTTT

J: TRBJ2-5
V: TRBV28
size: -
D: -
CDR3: CASTGQVQETQYF
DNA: TGTGCCAGCACCGGCCAGGTTCAAGAGACCCAGTACTTC

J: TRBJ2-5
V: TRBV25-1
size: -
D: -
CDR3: CASSESGNQETQYF
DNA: TGTGCCAGCAGTGAATCTGGAAACCAAGAGACCCAGTACTTC

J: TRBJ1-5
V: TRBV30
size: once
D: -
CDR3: CAWIWRAEHQPQHF
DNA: TGTGCCTGGATCTGGCGGGCAGAGCATCAGCCCCAGCATTTT